This is a list of T cell receptor beta chains from one sample in a study of shared clonotypes between healthy human individuals. Data came from immunoSEQ multiplex PCR; TCRdb stores just in-frame clones and leaves some out. The data show just over 2,000,000 clones, less than 95% seen once. The specimen sequenced was naive CD8+ T cells sorted from blood. These receptors were obtained from a man younger than 35 in good health. Each CDR3 is given with its conserved first and last residue. The order of the fields is CDR3 length, clone size, V gene, D gene, J gene, CDR3 protein, CDR3 DNA. D genes are given only for firm matches. Clone sizes are given selectively: once, few, many, or a class where the clone is expanded.

CDR3 length: 13
clone size: -
V gene: TRBV19
D gene: -
J gene: TRBJ2-7
CDR3 protein: CATSWGISYEQYF
CDR3 DNA: TGTGCCACCTCCTGGGGAATCTCCTACGAGCAGTACTTC

CDR3 length: 16
clone size: -
V gene: TRBV30
D gene: -
J gene: TRBJ2-1
CDR3 protein: CAWSPRDLQPYNEQFF
CDR3 DNA: TGTGCCTGGAGCCCTCGGGACCTTCAACCCTACAATGAGCAGTTCTTC

CDR3 length: 14
clone size: -
V gene: TRBV9
D gene: -
J gene: TRBJ2-3
CDR3 protein: CASSVYSWTDTQYF
CDR3 DNA: TGTGCCAGCAGCGTATATTCTTGGACAGATACGCAGTATTTT

CDR3 length: 17
clone size: -
V gene: TRBV11-2
D gene: TRBD1
J gene: TRBJ2-1
CDR3 protein: CASSLTIGTGDYNEQFF
CDR3 DNA: TGTGCCAGCAGTCTAACAATCGGGACAGGGGACTACAATGAGCAGTTCTTC

CDR3 length: 16
clone size: -
V gene: TRBV9
D gene: TRBD2
J gene: TRBJ2-2
CDR3 protein: CASSPRLAPNTGELFF
CDR3 DNA: TGTGCCAGCAGCCCTAGACTAGCCCCGAACACCGGGGAGCTGTTTTTT

CDR3 length: 16
clone size: -
V gene: TRBV4-3
D gene: -
J gene: TRBJ2-3
CDR3 protein: CASSQVSGPSTDTQYF
CDR3 DNA: TGCGCCAGCAGCCAAGTGAGCGGTCCTAGCACAGATACGCAGTATTTT

CDR3 length: 13
clone size: -
V gene: TRBV6-5
D gene: -
J gene: TRBJ2-7
CDR3 protein: CASIDGGSYEQYF
CDR3 DNA: TGTGCCAGCATAGACGGTGGATCCTACGAGCAGTACTTC

CDR3 length: 13
clone size: -
V gene: TRBV30
D gene: -
J gene: TRBJ2-7
CDR3 protein: CAWSVVGSYEQYF
CDR3 DNA: TGTGCCTGGAGTGTAGTTGGTTCCTACGAGCAGTACTTC

CDR3 length: 16
clone size: -
V gene: TRBV4-1
D gene: TRBD2
J gene: TRBJ2-7
CDR3 protein: CASSPRGLAASYEQYF
CDR3 DNA: TGCGCCAGCAGCCCCCGAGGGCTAGCGGCCTCCTACGAGCAGTACTTC

CDR3 length: 15
clone size: -
V gene: TRBV6-1
D gene: -
J gene: TRBJ2-7
CDR3 protein: CASSEEGAVAYEQYF
CDR3 DNA: TGTGCCAGCAGTGAGGAGGGGGCAGTGGCCTACGAGCAGTACTTC

CDR3 length: 15
clone size: -
V gene: TRBV7-2
D gene: TRBD1
J gene: TRBJ2-7
CDR3 protein: CASSLEQGAGYEQYF
CDR3 DNA: TGTGCCAGCAGCTTAGAACAGGGGGCGGGGTACGAGCAGTACTTC

CDR3 length: 15
clone size: few
V gene: TRBV4-1
D gene: TRBD2
J gene: TRBJ2-7
CDR3 protein: CASSQGLAGGYEQYF
CDR3 DNA: TGCGCCAGCAGCCAGGGACTAGCGGGGGGCTACGAGCAGTACTTC

CDR3 length: 14
clone size: -
V gene: TRBV7-3
D gene: -
J gene: TRBJ1-1
CDR3 protein: CASSFLAGDTEAFF
CDR3 DNA: TGTGCCAGCAGCTTCTTGGCTGGGGACACTGAAGCTTTCTTT

CDR3 length: 17
clone size: -
V gene: TRBV9
D gene: -
J gene: TRBJ2-3
CDR3 protein: CASSVAKEATSTDTQYF
CDR3 DNA: TGTGCCAGCAGCGTAGCTAAGGAGGCAACTAGCACAGATACGCAGTATTTT

CDR3 length: 16
clone size: -
V gene: TRBV10-3
D gene: -
J gene: TRBJ1-1
CDR3 protein: CAISGDLGRSNTEAFF
CDR3 DNA: TGTGCCATCAGTGGGGACCTAGGACGGTCGAACACTGAAGCTTTCTTT

CDR3 length: 16
clone size: -
V gene: TRBV5-4
D gene: TRBD2
J gene: TRBJ2-3
CDR3 protein: CASSTGLAAPADTQYF
CDR3 DNA: TGTGCCAGCAGCACCGGACTAGCGGCCCCGGCAGATACGCAGTATTTT

CDR3 length: 13
clone size: once
V gene: TRBV11-2
D gene: -
J gene: TRBJ2-1
CDR3 protein: CASGLSGYNEQFF
CDR3 DNA: TGTGCCAGCGGTCTATCAGGATACAATGAGCAGTTCTTC

CDR3 length: 11
clone size: once
V gene: TRBV30
D gene: -
J gene: TRBJ1-1
CDR3 protein: CAWIEGAEAFF
CDR3 DNA: TGTGCCTGGATTGAAGGGGCTGAAGCTTTCTTT

CDR3 length: 15
clone size: -
V gene: TRBV18
D gene: TRBD1
J gene: TRBJ2-7
CDR3 protein: CASSPPDRGPYEQYF
CDR3 DNA: TGTGCCAGCTCACCTCCGGACAGGGGCCCCTACGAGCAGTACTTC

CDR3 length: 16
clone size: -
V gene: TRBV7-6
D gene: -
J gene: TRBJ2-3
CDR3 protein: CASSLAGEQFTDTQYF
CDR3 DNA: TGTGCCAGCAGCTTAGCGGGGGAACAGTTCACAGATACGCAGTATTTT

CDR3 length: 13
clone size: -
V gene: TRBV13
D gene: -
J gene: TRBJ2-7
CDR3 protein: CASSLGRGHEQYF
CDR3 DNA: TGTGCCAGCAGCTTAGGACGGGGGCACGAGCAGTACTTC

CDR3 length: 14
clone size: -
V gene: TRBV9
D gene: -
J gene: TRBJ2-3
CDR3 protein: CASSVSGSTDTQYF
CDR3 DNA: TGTGCCAGCAGCGTCTCGGGTAGCACAGATACGCAGTATTTT

CDR3 length: 15
clone size: -
V gene: TRBV7-2
D gene: TRBD1
J gene: TRBJ2-7
CDR3 protein: CASSSRKDRELEQYF
CDR3 DNA: TGTGCCAGCAGCTCACGAAAGGACAGGGAGCTCGAGCAGTACTTC

CDR3 length: 20
clone size: -
V gene: TRBV28
D gene: -
J gene: TRBJ1-1
CDR3 protein: CASSLLTPRGTDTKNTEAFF
CDR3 DNA: TGTGCCAGCAGTTTGCTCACTCCCCGGGGGACGGACACAAAGAACACTGAAGCTTTCTTT

CDR3 length: 19
clone size: once
V gene: TRBV5-6
D gene: TRBD1
J gene: TRBJ2-2
CDR3 protein: CASSLGRDRGHQNTGELFF
CDR3 DNA: TGTGCCAGCAGCTTGGGCCGGGACAGGGGGCATCAGAACACCGGGGAGCTGTTTTTT

CDR3 length: 16
clone size: few
V gene: TRBV4-1
D gene: TRBD2
J gene: TRBJ2-7
CDR3 protein: CASSLWASGSSYEQYF
CDR3 DNA: TGCGCCAGCAGCCTGTGGGCTAGCGGCAGCTCCTACGAGCAGTACTTC

CDR3 length: 13
clone size: -
V gene: TRBV7-9
D gene: TRBD1
J gene: TRBJ2-7
CDR3 protein: CASGKTGKAEQYF
CDR3 DNA: TGTGCCAGCGGGAAGACAGGGAAAGCCGAGCAGTACTTC

CDR3 length: 13
clone size: -
V gene: TRBV4-2
D gene: -
J gene: TRBJ2-1
CDR3 protein: CASSQATYSEQFF
CDR3 DNA: TGTGCCAGCAGCCAAGCGACCTACAGTGAGCAGTTCTTC

CDR3 length: 12
clone size: -
V gene: TRBV6-6
D gene: -
J gene: TRBJ1-1
CDR3 protein: CASSYSDLTAFF
CDR3 DNA: TGTGCCAGCAGTTACTCCGACCTGACAGCTTTCTTT

CDR3 length: 12
clone size: -
V gene: TRBV6-5
D gene: TRBD2
J gene: TRBJ2-5
CDR3 protein: CASRGGGETQYF
CDR3 DNA: TGTGCCAGCAGGGGCGGGGGAGAGACCCAGTACTTC

CDR3 length: 13
clone size: -
V gene: TRBV7-8
D gene: -
J gene: TRBJ2-3
CDR3 protein: CASSFGSTDTQYF
CDR3 DNA: TGTGCCAGCAGCTTCGGCAGCACAGATACGCAGTATTTT

CDR3 length: 14
clone size: -
V gene: TRBV7-9
D gene: TRBD2
J gene: TRBJ2-1
CDR3 protein: CASSPTSGGDEQFF
CDR3 DNA: TGTGCCAGCAGCCCGACTAGCGGCGGCGATGAGCAGTTCTTC

CDR3 length: 11
clone size: -
V gene: TRBV29-1
D gene: -
J gene: TRBJ2-7
CDR3 protein: CSVVRGGEQYF
CDR3 DNA: TGCAGCGTGGTCAGGGGGGGAGAGCAGTACTTC

CDR3 length: 14
clone size: -
V gene: TRBV11-2
D gene: TRBD2
J gene: TRBJ2-1
CDR3 protein: CARGYSREWNEQFF
CDR3 DNA: TGTGCCAGGGGTTATTCGCGGGAGTGGAATGAGCAGTTCTTC

CDR3 length: 14
clone size: -
V gene: TRBV6-6
D gene: -
J gene: TRBJ2-7
CDR3 protein: CASSHGNLGYEQYF
CDR3 DNA: TGTGCCAGCAGTCACGGGAACCTAGGGTACGAGCAGTACTTC

CDR3 length: 15
clone size: once
V gene: TRBV9
D gene: -
J gene: TRBJ1-5
CDR3 protein: CASATGYQMNQPQHF
CDR3 DNA: TGTGCCAGTGCTACAGGGTACCAAATGAATCAGCCCCAGCATTTT

CDR3 length: 13
clone size: -
V gene: TRBV7-6
D gene: -
J gene: TRBJ2-3
CDR3 protein: CASSLAGADTQYF
CDR3 DNA: TGTGCCAGCAGCTTAGCGGGCGCAGATACGCAGTATTTT

CDR3 length: 14
clone size: -
V gene: TRBV9
D gene: -
J gene: TRBJ1-1
CDR3 protein: CASSVGAGDTEAFF
CDR3 DNA: TGTGCCAGCAGCGTCGGGGCGGGTGACACTGAAGCTTTCTTT

CDR3 length: 16
clone size: once
V gene: TRBV7-7
D gene: -
J gene: TRBJ2-2
CDR3 protein: CASSLGVLANTGELFF
CDR3 DNA: TGTGCTAGCAGCTTAGGGGTTCTCGCGAACACCGGGGAGCTGTTTTTT